This is a list of T cell receptor beta chains from one sample in a study of shared clonotypes between healthy human individuals. Assay used: immunoSEQ multiplex PCR; TCRdb lists only in-frame clones, some missing. The data show about 960,000 clones, about three quarters seen once. Sample: memory CD4+ T cells sorted from blood. These receptors all come from a man aged 18 to 29 in good health. Each CDR3 is given without its conserved first and last residue.

CDR3 length: 9; J gene: TRBJ2-3; V gene: TRBV30; CDR3 protein: AWSLADTQY
CDR3 length: 14; J gene: TRBJ1-1; V gene: TRBV11-2; CDR3 protein: ASSLDLGGARTEAF
CDR3 length: 12; J gene: TRBJ2-5; V gene: TRBV19; CDR3 protein: ASSIGSPGETQY
CDR3 length: 14; J gene: TRBJ2-3; V gene: TRBV7-8; CDR3 protein: ASSYLTSGPTDTQY
CDR3 length: 13; J gene: TRBJ2-2; V gene: TRBV11-3; CDR3 protein: ASSLIQGGTGELF
CDR3 length: 12; J gene: TRBJ2-5; V gene: TRBV18; CDR3 protein: ASSPGLSQETQY
CDR3 length: 12; J gene: TRBJ1-2; V gene: TRBV27; CDR3 protein: ASSLGSRLSGYT
CDR3 length: 13; J gene: TRBJ2-7; V gene: TRBV6-5; CDR3 protein: ASSYSGQGTYEQY
CDR3 length: 12; J gene: TRBJ1-2; V gene: TRBV5-1; CDR3 protein: ASSLGDRFYGYT
CDR3 length: 10; J gene: TRBJ2-3; V gene: TRBV10-1; CDR3 protein: ASSEPRGTQY
CDR3 length: 12; J gene: TRBJ2-7; V gene: TRBV5-5; CDR3 protein: ASSATAASYEQY
CDR3 length: 9; J gene: TRBJ2-2; V gene: TRBV20-1; CDR3 protein: SASNVRELF
CDR3 length: 12; J gene: TRBJ1-2; V gene: TRBV5-4; CDR3 protein: ASSFGPSPLGYT
CDR3 length: 12; J gene: TRBJ2-5; V gene: TRBV10-3; CDR3 protein: AISTRDGQETQY